What follows is one T cell receptor (beta chain) and its context. In its sample, this clonotype was seen many times. Its antigen specificity is not known. Per-base qualities were not stored, and no clone one base away is much larger. Libraries were built with 5' RACE. The sequencer was an Illumina HiSeq 2500. A second about 7 to 12 cycle PCR used a sample-barcoded 5' primer and a J-beta primer mix. A unique molecular identifier was introduced onto each TCR beta cDNA molecule by a template-switch 5' adaptor carrying 12 random nucleotides. Each sample yielded at least 2.5 million CDR3-containing paired-end reads. The Mint cDNA synthesis kit, primed by a TRBC-specific oligonucleotide, was used to synthesize first-strand cDNA from all RNA. All cDNA was treated with uracil-DNA glycosylase and then went through a first 18-cycle PCR with the universal primers M1SS and BC2_uni_R. As for the original processing: Each sample was normalized by randomly selecting 1 million high-quality reads, each carrying a distinct molecular identifier. Instead of being binned into consensus sequences, reads that shared molecular identifiers were thrown out. MiTCR, set to a Q25 quality threshold and the strictest error-elimination algorithm, was used for CDR3 identification, clonotype clustering and error correction. A nonparametric unseen species model with Euler transformation was used to estimate lower-bound total TCR beta diversity. In TCRdb, the public reads were trimmed at Q25 with fastp and aligned with MiXCR, with productive beta chains retained. Rows merge per CDR3 protein into single entries with the most common DNA and genes. The V and J calls come from TCRdb's annotation, not from the publication. The sample table contains 630,000 or so distinct CDR3 sequences; only one count was recorded for about 28% of them. Around 16% of the sample comes from the top ten.

The cysteine opens and the phenylalanine closes a CDR3 of 15 amino acids. Just CDR3 DNA is preserved here, 45 bases in frame from base 1. CDR1 DFQATT and CDR2 SNEGSKA are derived from the germline V gene (reference sequence). The junction shows trimming of 5 bases on V and 7 bases on J, plus 18 bases between the germline ends. The donors were some 39 Caucasian individuals from Russia, aged roughly 6 to 90 years, who were systemically healthy. Each donor gave 8 to 10 milliliters of peripheral blood, drawn into EDTA-treated Vacutainer tubes. PBMCs were isolated by Ficoll-Paque density-gradient centrifugation, with at least 6 million obtained per sample. Trizol reagent was used to extract total RNA from PBMCs, with at least 5.5 micrograms per sample. Naive CD45RAhigh/CD27high T cell percentages were measured by flow cytometry on a PBMC aliquot from every donor. The data belong to a study of blood T cells in healthy people across ages (dated by TCRdb to about 2015). About the study as a whole: Template switching captured roughly one uniquely barcoded TCR beta cDNA molecule per two T cells in model experiments. Age-related changes in TCR beta repertoire diversity were measured in the study by deep sequencing normalized with unique cDNA molecular identifiers. Using the same blood draw, the study looked at two additional independent replicas of 1 million unique cDNA reads for two donors, one aged 18 to 30 and the other aged 80 or older. To avoid experimental bias, donors of different ages were randomly spread across the sequencing lanes. Four age groups were formed from the donors: young (average about 17 years), middle-aged (approximately 40), aged (around 62) and long-lived (less than 85).

The investigation overall reported the following: Compared with the aged group, the long-lived group had more naive CD4+ T cells, fewer expanded clones and increased TCR diversity, suggesting age selection. Since profiling was done on bulk unsorted PBMCs, naive and antigen-experienced compartments could not be conclusively compared. Estimates of total diversity from one million sequenced T cells were regarded as lower bounds and underestimates. As age increased, observed TCR beta diversity per million T cells dropped in a roughly linear way, and a significant reduction was already evident by age 40. Because the CMV infection status of the donors was unknown, age-related changes in expanded clonotypes may potentially have been confounded. There was a strong correlation between observed TCR beta diversity and the percentage of naive T cells measured by flow cytometry.

The specimen was blood. This sequence was found in a woman older than 75 in good health. The chain was built from TRBV20-1 and TRBJ1-6, and TRBD1 may be the D gene, going by 5 matching bases. The CDR3 reads CSARRRAGQNSPLHF. Read as DNA, the sequence is TGCAGTGCTCGTAGGCGTGCAGGGCAGAATTCACCCCTCCACTTT.